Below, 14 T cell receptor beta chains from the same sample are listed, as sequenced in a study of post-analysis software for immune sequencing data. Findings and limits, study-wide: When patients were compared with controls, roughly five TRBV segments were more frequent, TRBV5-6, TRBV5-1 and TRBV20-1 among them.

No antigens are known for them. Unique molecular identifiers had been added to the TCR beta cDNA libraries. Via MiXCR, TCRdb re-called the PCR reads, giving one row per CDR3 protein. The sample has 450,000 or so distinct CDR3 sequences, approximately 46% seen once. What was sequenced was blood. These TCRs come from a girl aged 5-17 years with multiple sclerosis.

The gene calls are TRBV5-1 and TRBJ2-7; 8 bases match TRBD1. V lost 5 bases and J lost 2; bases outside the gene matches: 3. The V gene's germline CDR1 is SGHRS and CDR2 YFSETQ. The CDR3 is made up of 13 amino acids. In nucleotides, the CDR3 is TGCGCCAGCAGAGAGACAGGGGCCTACGAGCAGTACTTC. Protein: CASRETGAYEQYF.

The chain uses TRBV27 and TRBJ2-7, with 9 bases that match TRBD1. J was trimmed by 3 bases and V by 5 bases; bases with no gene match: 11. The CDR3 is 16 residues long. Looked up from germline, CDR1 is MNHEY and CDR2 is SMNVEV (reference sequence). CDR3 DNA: TGTGCCAGCAGTAACAAAGATCCGGGACAGGGCTACGAGCAGTACTTC. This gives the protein CASSNKDPGQGYEQYF.

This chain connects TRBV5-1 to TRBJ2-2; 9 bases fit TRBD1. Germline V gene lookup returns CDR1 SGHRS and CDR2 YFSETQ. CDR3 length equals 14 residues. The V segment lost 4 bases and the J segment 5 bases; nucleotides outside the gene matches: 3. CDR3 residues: CASSQGQGTGELFF. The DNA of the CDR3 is TGCGCCAGCAGCCAAGGACAGGGGACCGGGGAGCTGTTTTTT.

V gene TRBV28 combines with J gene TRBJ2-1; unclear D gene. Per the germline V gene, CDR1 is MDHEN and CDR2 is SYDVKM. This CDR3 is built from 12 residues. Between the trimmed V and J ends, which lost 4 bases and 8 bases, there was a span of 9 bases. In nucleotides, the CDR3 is TGTGCCAGCAGTTCCCCCGTAGATGAGCAGTTCTTC. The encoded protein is CASSSPVDEQFF.

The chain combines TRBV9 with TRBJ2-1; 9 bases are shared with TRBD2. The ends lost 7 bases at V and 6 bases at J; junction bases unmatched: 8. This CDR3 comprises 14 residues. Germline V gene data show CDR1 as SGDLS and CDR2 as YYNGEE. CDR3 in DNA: TGTGCCAGCCGACCGGGACTAGCTGGCAATGAGCAGTTCTTC. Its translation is CASRPGLAGNEQFF.

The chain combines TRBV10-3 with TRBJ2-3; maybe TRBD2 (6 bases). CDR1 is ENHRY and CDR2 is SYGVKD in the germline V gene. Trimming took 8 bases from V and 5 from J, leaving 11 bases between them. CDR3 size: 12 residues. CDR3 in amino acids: CAIRGIQDTQYF. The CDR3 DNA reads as TGTGCCATCCGGGGGATTCAAGATACGCAGTATTTT.

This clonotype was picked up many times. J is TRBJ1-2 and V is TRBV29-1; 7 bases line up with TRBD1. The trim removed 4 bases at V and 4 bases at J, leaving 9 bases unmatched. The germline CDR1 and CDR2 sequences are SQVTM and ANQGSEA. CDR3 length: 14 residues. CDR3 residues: CSVGAGGASYGYTF. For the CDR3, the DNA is TGCAGCGTTGGGGCAGGGGGTGCCTCCTATGGCTACACCTTC.

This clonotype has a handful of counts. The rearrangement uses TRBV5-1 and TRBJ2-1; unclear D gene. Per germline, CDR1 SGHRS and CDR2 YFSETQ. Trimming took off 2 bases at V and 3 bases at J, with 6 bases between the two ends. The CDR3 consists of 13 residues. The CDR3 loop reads CASSFSDYNEQFF. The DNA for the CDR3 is TGCGCCAGCAGCTTTTCTGACTACAATGAGCAGTTCTTC.

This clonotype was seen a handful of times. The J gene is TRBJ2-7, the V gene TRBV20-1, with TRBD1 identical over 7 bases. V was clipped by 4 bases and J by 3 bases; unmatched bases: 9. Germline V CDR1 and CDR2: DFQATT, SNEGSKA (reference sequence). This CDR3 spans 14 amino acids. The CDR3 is CSATPGTAIYEQYF. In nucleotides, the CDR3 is TGCAGTGCTACCCCCGGGACAGCGATCTACGAGCAGTACTTC.

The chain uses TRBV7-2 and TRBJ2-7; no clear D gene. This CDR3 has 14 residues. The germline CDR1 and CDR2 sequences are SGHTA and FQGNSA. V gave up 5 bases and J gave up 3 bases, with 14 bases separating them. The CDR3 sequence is CASSPARHSYEQYF. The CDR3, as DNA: TGTGCCAGCAGCCCCGCGCGGCATAGCTACGAGCAGTACTTC.

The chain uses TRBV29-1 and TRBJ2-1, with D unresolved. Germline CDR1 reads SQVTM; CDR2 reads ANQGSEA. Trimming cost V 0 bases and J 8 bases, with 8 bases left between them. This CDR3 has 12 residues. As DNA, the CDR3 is TGCAGCGTTGAAGATATTGGGGATGAGCAGTTCTTC. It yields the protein CSVEDIGDEQFF.

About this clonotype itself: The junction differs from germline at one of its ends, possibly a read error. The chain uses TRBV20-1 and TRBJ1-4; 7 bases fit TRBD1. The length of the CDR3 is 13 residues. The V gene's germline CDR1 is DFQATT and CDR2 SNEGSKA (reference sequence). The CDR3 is CSLTGTANEKLFF. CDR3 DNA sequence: TGCAGTCTAACCGGGACAGCTAATGAGAAACTGTTTTTT.

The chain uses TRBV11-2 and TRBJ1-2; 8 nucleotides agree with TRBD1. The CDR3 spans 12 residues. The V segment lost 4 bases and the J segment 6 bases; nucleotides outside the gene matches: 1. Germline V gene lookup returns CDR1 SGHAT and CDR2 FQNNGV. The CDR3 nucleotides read TGTGCCAGCAGCTGGACAGGGAATGGCTACACCTTC. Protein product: CASSWTGNGYTF. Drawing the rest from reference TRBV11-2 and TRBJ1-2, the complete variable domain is EAGVAQSPRYKIIEKRQSVAFWCNPISGHATLYWYQQILGQGPKLLIQFQNNGVVDDSQLPKDRFSAERLKGVDSTLKIQPAKLEDSAVYLCASSWTGNGYTFGSGTRLTVV.

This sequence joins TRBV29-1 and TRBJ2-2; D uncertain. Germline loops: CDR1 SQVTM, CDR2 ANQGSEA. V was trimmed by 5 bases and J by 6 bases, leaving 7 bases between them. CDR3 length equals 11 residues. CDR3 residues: CSVKNAGELFF. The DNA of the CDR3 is TGCAGCGTTAAAAACGCCGGGGAGCTGTTTTTT.